This T cell receptor beta chain originates from a study of T cells in Graves' hyperthyroidism and ophthalmopathy. General study points: A 13 V-J model separated ophthalmopathy from stable hyperthyroidism.

Aged 18 to 65, the patients had hyperthyroidism that was newly diagnosed and had lasted under 2 months. Amplified regions were TCR beta CDR3 sequences from RNA transcripts. HTBI primers were the set used in a first-round RT-PCR of the TCR CDR3. TCRdb reanalysed the multiplex PCR reads using MiXCR and keeps one entry per CDR3 protein. The sample consists of fewer than 650,000 distinct CDR3 sequences, about 14% of them appearing once. Germline lookup yields CDR1 MNHNS and CDR2 SASEGT. Trimming removed 6 bases from V and 4 bases from J; junction bases left unmatched: 7. The CDR3 totals 15 residues. This clonotype was recorded at least ten times. Its target is not known.

This sequence was found in a woman between 35 and 50 years old with Graves' hyperthyroidism. The sequenced material came from blood. The J gene is TRBJ1-3, the V gene TRBV6-1; 9 nucleotides match TRBD1. CDR3 region: CASRSGTGPGNTIYF. The DNA of the CDR3 is TGTGCCAGCAGATCCGGGACAGGGCCAGGAAACACCATATATTTT.